The 27 T cell receptor beta chains in this list originate from one sample, sequenced in a study of blood T cell repertoires in COVID-19. The repertoire was sequenced with immunoSEQ multiplex PCR; TCRdb's copy has only in-frame clones and lacks some. Of approximately 150,000 clones in the sample, roughly 87% were seen once. Material: PBMCs or T cells enriched from blood (not recorded which). The receptors derive from a human donor with acute COVID-19. The donor label of this sample is uncertain.

This clone was seen many times. V usage is TRBV19 and J usage is TRBJ2-7, with 7 bases identical to TRBD2. Trimming took 5 bases from V and 3 from J; bases not matched to a gene: 10. The germline CDR1 and CDR2 sequences are LNHDA and SQIVND (reference sequence). The CDR3 loop spans 15 amino acids. The CDR3 protein is CASSERDRAGYEQYF. CDR3 DNA: TGTGCCAGTAGTGAGCGGGACCGAGCTGGCTACGAGCAGTACTTC.

The chain employs TRBV11-3 and TRBJ2-1; possibly TRBD2 for D (6 bases). Germline loops: CDR1 SGHNT, CDR2 YENEEA. V lost 5 bases and J 8 bases, leaving 16 bases between the germline ends. The CDR3 contains 14 residues. CDR3 sequence reads: CASSLGSSVDEQFF. CDR3 sequence (DNA): TGTGCCAGCAGCCTCGGGAGTAGCGTGGATGAGCAGTTCTTC.

This clone was seen once. The chain joins TRBV7-2 to TRBJ2-7, with 14 bases identical to TRBD2. V trimming: 5 bases; J trimming: 4 bases; junction bases outside the gene matches: 7. The CDR3 spans 16 residues. The germline V gene encodes CDR1 SGHTA and CDR2 FQGNSA. The CDR3 spells CASSARTSGGSYEQYF. The CDR3 nucleotides read TGTGCCAGCAGCGCCCGGACTAGCGGGGGGTCTTACGAGCAGTACTTC.

The rearrangement uses TRBV4-2 and TRBJ2-5; D unclear. Germline assignment: CDR1 LGHNA and CDR2 YNFKEQ. The CDR3 contains 12 residues. Between the trimmed V and J ends, which lost 0 bases and 6 bases, there was a span of 5 bases. The chain's CDR3 is CASSQDKQTQYF. The DNA of the CDR3 is TGTGCCAGCAGCCAAGATAAGCAGACCCAGTACTTC.

The genes are TRBV18 and TRBJ1-2; 7 bases map to TRBD1. From germline, CDR1 is KGHSH and CDR2 LQKENI. The CDR3 covers 14 residues. V was clipped by 3 bases and J by 6 bases; unmatched bases: 7. As DNA, the CDR3 is TGTGCCAGCTCACCTACGGACAGGCCCAATGGCTACACCTTC. It yields the protein CASSPTDRPNGYTF.

The chain uses TRBV9 and TRBJ1-2; D possibly corresponds to TRBD1 (5 bases). Germline lookup yields CDR1 SGDLS and CDR2 YYNGEE. V was cut by 4 bases and J by 4 bases, with 20 bases left in between. There are 16 residues in the CDR3. The CDR3 spells CASSTDVKGYGYGYTF. DNA for the CDR3: TGTGCCAGCAGCACAGACGTGAAGGGGTATGGCTATGGCTACACCTTC.

CDR3 DNA sequence: TGCGCCAGCAGCCAAGATAGCGGGGGGGCGTACAATGAGCAGTTCTTC. The encoded protein is CASSQDSGGAYNEQFF. The V and J genes are TRBV4-1 and TRBJ2-1; 11 nucleotides agree with TRBD2. This CDR3 region has 16 residues. Trimming at V came to 0 bases and at J to 4 bases, leaving 2 bases not matched to a gene. Looked up from germline, CDR1 is MGHRA and CDR2 is YSYEKL.

The rearrangement joins TRBV12-3 or TRBV12-4 to TRBJ1-1; TRBD1 might be the D (6 bases). The CDR3 has 13 residues. V lost 7 bases and J 1 base, leaving 10 bases between the germline ends. CDR3 protein: CASTATGNTEAFF. The CDR3 coding sequence is TGTGCCAGCACCGCGACAGGGAACACTGAAGCTTTCTTT.

The J gene is TRBJ2-2, the V gene TRBV19; tentatively, D is TRBD2 (5 bases). Germline V gene lookup returns CDR1 LNHDA and CDR2 SQIVND (reference sequence). Trimming shortened V by 7 bases and J by 0 bases, and 12 bases separated the two germline ends. The CDR3 runs 15 residues. CDR3 coding DNA: TGTGCCAGTATCGGACTCGAAGCGAACACCGGGGAGCTGTTTTTT. Protein product: CASIGLEANTGELFF. Using reference TRBV19 and TRBJ2-2 for the parts outside the CDR3, the full variable domain is DGGITQSPKYLFRKEGQNVTLSCEQNLNHDAMYWYRQDPGQGLRLIYYSQIVNDFQKGDIAEGYSVSREKKESFPLTVTSAQKNPTAFYLCASIGLEANTGELFFGEGSRLTVL.

This clone was recorded only once. V gene TRBV24-1 combines with J gene TRBJ2-7; 8 nucleotides line up with TRBD1. The CDR3 covers 15 residues. V lost 3 bases and J lost 3; bases outside the gene matches: 6. The germline V gene encodes CDR1 KGHDR and CDR2 SFDVKD. The CDR3, as DNA: TGTGCCACCAGTGATGGGACAGGATCTTACTACGAGCAGTACTTC. It encodes CATSDGTGSYYEQYF.

The rearrangement links TRBV29-1 to TRBJ2-3; 12 bases are a match to TRBD2. CDR1 and CDR2 (germline): SQVTM, ANQGSEA. V trimming: 6 bases; J trimming: 5 bases; junction bases outside the gene matches: 6. CDR3 size: 14 residues. The CDR3 bases are TGCAGCGTCCCTAGCGGGGGGGCCAGAGATACGCAGTATTTT. Amino acids: CSVPSGGARDTQYF.

This chain joins TRBV14 and TRBJ2-7; 7 bases map to TRBD1. CDR3 size: 14 residues. V dropped 4 bases and J dropped 2; count of bases not matched to a gene: 5. Germline V lookup: CDR1 SGHDN, CDR2 FVKESK. The CDR3 sequence: CASSRRTGTYEQYF. The DNA of the CDR3 is TGTGCCAGCAGCCGCCGGACAGGAACCTACGAGCAGTACTTC.

The V and J genes are TRBV11-2 and TRBJ2-7, with 12 positions matching TRBD1. The V gene's germline CDR1 is SGHAT and CDR2 FQNNGV. This CDR3 is built from 13 residues. With V trimmed by 6 bases and J by 7 bases, 4 bases remained unmatched. CDR3 in amino acids: CASRGQGAREQYF. The CDR3 DNA reads as TGTGCCAGCAGGGGACAGGGGGCGCGGGAGCAGTACTTC.

V is TRBV4-1 and J is TRBJ2-1; 8 bases map to TRBD2. V lost 1 base and J lost 0; bases outside the gene matches: 5. The CDR3 is made up of 17 amino acids. CDR1 is MGHRA and CDR2 is YSYEKL in the germline V gene. Here the CDR3 DNA reads TGCGCCAGCAGCCAAGTCCGGGGGGGACTCTCCTACAATGAGCAGTTCTTC. Its translation is CASSQVRGGLSYNEQFF.

This chain connects TRBV6-5 to TRBJ2-3, with 10 bases fitting TRBD2. Germline CDR1 and CDR2: MNHEY and SVGAGI. The J segment lost 5 bases and the V segment lost 2 bases, leaving 1 base of the junction unmatched. CDR3 length equals 14 residues. The CDR3 sequence: CASSYVAGGDTQYF. The CDR3 nucleotides read TGTGCCAGCAGTTACGTAGCGGGGGGAGATACGCAGTATTTT.

The chain is built from TRBV15 and TRBJ1-1; tentative D call: TRBD1 (5 bases). V was pared by 0 bases and J by 4 bases, with 9 bases between. The CDR3 runs to 14 residues. Germline CDR1 reads LNHNV; CDR2 reads YYDKDF (reference sequence). The CDR3 spells CATSRDATATEAFF. CDR3 nucleotide sequence: TGTGCCACCAGCAGAGATGCGACAGCCACTGAAGCTTTCTTT.

V and J are TRBV4-3 and TRBJ2-2, with TRBD2 identical over 12 bases. V lost 4 bases and J lost 4; bases outside the gene matches: 4. The CDR3 totals 16 residues. CDR1 and CDR2 from the germline V gene are LGHNA and YSLEER. The CDR3 loop is CASSRQLAGGTGELFF. The CDR3 nucleotides read TGCGCCAGCAGCCGACAACTAGCGGGGGGCACCGGGGAGCTGTTTTTT.

Concerning this clone itself: Distinct nucleotide sequences in the sample also encode this CDR3. The chain is built from TRBV3-1 (or the pseudogene TRBV3-2) and TRBJ2-7; unclear D gene. The CDR3 runs 12 residues. Germline V lookup: CDR1 LGHDT, CDR2 YNNKEL (reference sequence). Trimming pared 1 base from V and 3 bases from J, leaving 4 bases between. The CDR3 is CASSQGSYEQYF. The CDR3 DNA follows: TGTGCCAGCAGCCAAGGGAGCTACGAGCAGTACTTC.

This clone was found a few times. The gene calls are TRBV4-1 and TRBJ2-3; 7 nucleotides align to TRBD2. In germline, CDR1 is MGHRA, CDR2 YSYEKL. V dropped 0 bases and J dropped 2; count of bases not matched to a gene: 5. There are 16 residues in the CDR3. CDR3 sequence (DNA): TGCGCCAGCAGCCAAGATATGAGCGGGGCCACAGATACGCAGTATTTT. Translation: CASSQDMSGATDTQYF.

This clone was seen more than once but under ten times. The V and J genes are TRBV7-9 and TRBJ2-5; D might be TRBD2 (6 bases). Germline V gene sequence: CDR1 SEHNR, CDR2 FQNEAQ (reference sequence). V was cut by 1 base and J by 5 bases, with 11 bases left in between. The CDR3 spans 14 residues. The CDR3 DNA reads TGTGCCAGCAGCTTAGGGAGGGGTGGCGAGACCCAGTACTTC. Its protein product is CASSLGRGGETQYF.

The gene calls are TRBV19 and TRBJ2-7; TRBD2 matches at 8 bases. V shed 7 bases and J 6 bases; nucleotides not matched to a gene: 14. The CDR3 sequence is 15 residues long. Germline CDR1 LNHDA, CDR2 SQIVND (reference sequence). The CDR3 is CASTSSAGGLGEQYF. Written as DNA, the CDR3 is TGTGCCAGTACTTCTTCGGCGGGGGGTCTCGGCGAGCAGTACTTC.

V usage is TRBV5-1 and J usage is TRBJ2-5; tentatively, D is TRBD1 (6 bases). The CDR3 spans 14 residues. Trimming removed 4 bases at V and 5 bases at J, with 15 bases between. Germline V gene sequence: CDR1 SGHRS, CDR2 YFSETQ. The CDR3 protein is CASSPGTPGETQYF. DNA of the CDR3: TGCGCCAGCAGCCCCGGGACACCTGGGGAGACCCAGTACTTC.

The V gene is TRBV5-6, the J gene TRBJ1-2, with D possibly matching TRBD1 (5 bases). The length of the CDR3 is 15 residues. Trimming shortened V by 3 bases and J by 3 bases, and 15 bases separated the two germline ends. Germline CDR1 is SGHDT and CDR2 is YYEEEE. The DNA of the CDR3 is TGTGCCAGCAGCTCCGGGGGTCGAAGGGACTATGGCTACACCTTC. It is translated as CASSSGGRRDYGYTF.

This clone was observed a few times. The rearrangement uses TRBV19 and TRBJ2-2; 10 bases fit TRBD2. In germline, CDR1 is LNHDA, CDR2 SQIVND (reference sequence). V lost 3 bases to trimming and J lost 6 bases; unmatched junction nucleotides: 4. The length of the CDR3 is 15 residues. Written as DNA, the CDR3 is TGTGCCAGTAGTATCACTAGCGGGGCCGCCGGGGAGCTGTTTTTT. Its translation: CASSITSGAAGELFF.

This chain joins TRBV19 and TRBJ1-1; possibly TRBD1 for D (5 bases). V was cut by 0 bases and J by 0 bases, with 8 bases left in between. Germline V gene lookup returns CDR1 LNHDA and CDR2 SQIVND (reference sequence). This CDR3 comprises 15 residues. The CDR3 protein is CASSIDPGMNTEAFF. CDR3 DNA: TGTGCCAGTAGTATAGATCCAGGGATGAACACTGAAGCTTTCTTT.

The chain carries TRBV6-5 and TRBJ2-5; D is perhaps TRBD1 (6 bases). The CDR3 contains 13 residues. Trimming took 2 bases from V and 4 from J, leaving 8 bases between them. Germline V gene sequence: CDR1 MNHEY, CDR2 SVGAGI. The CDR3 sequence is CASSYVGGETQYF. CDR3 in DNA: TGTGCCAGCAGTTACGTAGGGGGAGAGACCCAGTACTTC.

The chain joins TRBV19 to TRBJ1-1; 7 bases align to TRBD1. V trimming: 6 bases; J trimming: 2 bases; junction bases outside the gene matches: 6. CDR3 size: 14 residues. Germline-derived CDR1 and CDR2 are LNHDA and SQIVND (reference sequence). For the CDR3, the DNA is TGTGCCAGTAGGCGCCAGGGGGGTAACACTGAAGCTTTCTTT. Translating gives CASRRQGGNTEAFF.